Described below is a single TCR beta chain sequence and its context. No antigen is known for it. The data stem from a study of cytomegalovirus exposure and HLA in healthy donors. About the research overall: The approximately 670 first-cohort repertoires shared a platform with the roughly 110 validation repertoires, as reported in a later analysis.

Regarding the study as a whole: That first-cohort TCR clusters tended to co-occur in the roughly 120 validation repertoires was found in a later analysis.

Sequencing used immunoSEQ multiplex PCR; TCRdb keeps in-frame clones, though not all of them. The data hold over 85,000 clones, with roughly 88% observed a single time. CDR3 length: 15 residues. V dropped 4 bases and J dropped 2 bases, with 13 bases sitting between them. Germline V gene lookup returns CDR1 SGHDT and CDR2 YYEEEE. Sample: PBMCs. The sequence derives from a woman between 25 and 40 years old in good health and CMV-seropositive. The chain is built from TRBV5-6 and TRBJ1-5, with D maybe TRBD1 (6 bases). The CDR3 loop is CASSRGGYGNQPQHF. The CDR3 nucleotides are TGTGCCAGCAGCAGAGGGGGATACGGCAATCAGCCCCAGCATTTT.